Sequencing of this T cell receptor beta chain was carried out in a study of T cells in Graves' hyperthyroidism and ophthalmopathy. A few counts support this clonotype. The study excluded patients with uncontrolled infection, other autoimmune disease, pregnancy or lactation. The CDR3 is made up of 15 amino acids. Germline CDR1 and CDR2: SGHVS and FNYEAQ. V shed 1 base, J shed 4 bases, and the junction held 3 bases outside the gene matches. The TCR beta CDR3 regions underwent amplification using RNA transcripts as the source. First-round RT-PCR targeting the TCR CDR3 was performed with the HTBI primer set. TCRdb reprocessed the multiplex PCR reads with MiXCR, giving one entry per CDR3 protein. Among about 640,000 distinct CDR3 sequences listed, about 20% were seen once.

The sequence derives from a man aged 25-40 years with Graves' ophthalmopathy. V and J are TRBV7-6 and TRBJ1-1; TRBD1 aligns across 10 bases. The specimen sequenced was blood. CDR3 nucleotide sequence: TGTGCCAGCAGCTTAGGAGGACAGGGGGTCACTGAAGCTTTCTTT. Amino acids: CASSLGGQGVTEAFF.